The clone carrying this T cell receptor beta chain was found a few times. TCRalpha and TCRbeta libraries used 5'RACE with constant-segment primers and UMIs. A single record per CDR3 protein comes from TCRdb applying MiXCR to the 5' RACE reads. The sample consists of fewer than 90,000 distinct CDR3 sequences, around 14% of them appearing once. This entry is derived from a study of T-cell memory formation after mild COVID-19. Trimming at V came to 1 base and at J to 9 bases, leaving 8 bases not matched to a gene. CDR3 length: 15 amino acids. Germline loops: CDR1 SGHTA, CDR2 FQGNSA. The sample consisted of PBMCs or a T cell subset sorted from them (not recorded which). This clonotype was obtained from an adult woman who had mild COVID-19 (a few samples of this study predate the infection). Cell type and time point are not known. The chain combines TRBV7-2 with TRBJ2-3, with 9 bases fitting TRBD2. The CDR3 DNA follows: TGTGCCAGCAGCTTAGGAAGTGGGACTAGCAGGACGCAGTATTTT. It encodes CASSLGSGTSRTQYF.